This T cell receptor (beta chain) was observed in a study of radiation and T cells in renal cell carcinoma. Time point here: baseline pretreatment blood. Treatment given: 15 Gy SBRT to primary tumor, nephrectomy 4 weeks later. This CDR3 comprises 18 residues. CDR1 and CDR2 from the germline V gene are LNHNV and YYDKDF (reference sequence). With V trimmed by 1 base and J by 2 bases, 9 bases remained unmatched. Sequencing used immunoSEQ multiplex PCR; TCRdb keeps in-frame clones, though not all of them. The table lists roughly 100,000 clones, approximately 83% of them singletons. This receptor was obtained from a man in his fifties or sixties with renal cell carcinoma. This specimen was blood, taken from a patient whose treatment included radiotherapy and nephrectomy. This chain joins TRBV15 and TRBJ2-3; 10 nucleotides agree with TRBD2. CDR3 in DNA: TGTGCCACCAGCAGAGGGGTGCTAGCGGGAGCTTCCACAGATACGCAGTATTTT. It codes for CATSRGVLAGASTDTQYF.